The 9 T cell receptor beta chains given below trace back to one sample, sequenced in a study of T cells in tumors after PD-1 blockade. Libraries were prepared by immunoSEQ multiplex PCR; TCRdb keeps only in-frame clonotypes and omits some of them. The table shows 45,000 to 60,000 clones, with roughly 80% occurring only once. The sequencing used PBMCs, collected before anti-PD-1 therapy. The source of these receptors is a human donor with advanced basal cell or squamous cell carcinoma (not recorded which).

The chain joins TRBV14 to TRBJ1-1, with D tentatively TRBD1 (5 bases). The CDR3 has 15 residues. Germline values: CDR1 SGHDN, CDR2 FVKESK. V lost 2 bases to trimming and J lost 5 bases, with 15 bases between them. The CDR3 is CASSQLDQGQTEAFF. The CDR3 coding sequence is TGTGCCAGCAGCCAATTGGACCAGGGTCAGACTGAAGCTTTCTTT.

CDR3 coding DNA: TGCGCCAGCGCTTGGCGGGGGGACAATGAGCAGTTCTTC. It encodes CASAWRGDNEQFF. J is TRBJ2-1 and V is TRBV5-1; 8 bases line up with TRBD2. The germline CDR1 and CDR2 sequences are SGHRS and YFSETQ. The CDR3 spans 13 residues. V shed 7 bases and J 5 bases; nucleotides not matched to a gene: 5.

This chain uses TRBV10-2 with TRBJ1-6, with D uncertain. Germline CDR1 is WSHSY and CDR2 is SAAADI. The CDR3 loop spans 15 amino acids. Between the trimmed V and J ends, which lost 4 bases and 0 bases, there was a span of 7 bases. The CDR3 sequence: CASSAGSSYNSPLHF. DNA for the CDR3: TGCGCCAGCAGTGCTGGCAGCTCCTATAATTCACCCCTCCACTTT.

The CDR3, as DNA: TGTGCCAGCAGTTCCGGAAAGGGACAGAACACTGAAGCTTTCTTT. It specifies CASSSGKGQNTEAFF. The rearrangement uses TRBV6-5 and TRBJ1-1, with D tentatively TRBD1 (6 bases). CDR1 is MNHEY and CDR2 is SVGAGI in the germline V gene. CDR3 length: 15 residues. Trimming stripped 4 bases from V and 1 base from J, with 13 bases between.

A single count supports this clone. The chain recombines TRBV6-1 with TRBJ1-2, with 11 bases lining up with TRBD1. This CDR3 has 16 residues. V lost 4 bases and J lost 8; bases outside the gene matches: 12. Germline CDR1 and CDR2: MNHNS and SASEGT. This chain's CDR3 is CASSALSGQGAAGYTF. The CDR3 nucleotides are TGTGCCAGCAGTGCATTAAGCGGACAGGGGGCGGCGGGCTACACCTTC.

This clone was counted ten times or more. V gene TRBV19 combines with J gene TRBJ1-5; D is uncertain. Trimming removed 3 bases at V and 9 bases at J, with 12 bases between. Per the germline V gene, CDR1 is LNHDA and CDR2 is SQIVND (reference sequence). This CDR3 comprises 13 residues. In DNA, the CDR3 is TGTGCCAGTAGTATTCAGTCGGGAGGGCCCCAGCATTTT. Protein product: CASSIQSGGPQHF.

This clone turned up a few times. The chain links TRBV28 to TRBJ1-1, with 9 nucleotides matching TRBD1. The V gene end was trimmed by 5 bases and the J gene end by 10 bases; junction bases not matched to a gene: 5. Germline assignment: CDR1 MDHEN and CDR2 SYDVKM. The CDR3 contains 12 residues. The CDR3 DNA reads TGTGCCAGCAGTGGACAGGGGCCATCAGCTTTCTTT. Translation gives CASSGQGPSAFF.

This chain connects TRBV6-1 to TRBJ2-3; 8 bases align to TRBD2. The CDR3 is 16 residues long. The ends lost 3 bases at V and 5 bases at J; junction bases unmatched: 10. Germline CDR1 and CDR2: MNHNS and SASEGT. This chain's CDR3 is CASSDPSGGRRDTQYF. The CDR3 DNA follows: TGTGCCAGCAGTGACCCCAGCGGGGGCCGACGAGATACGCAGTATTTT.

V is TRBV4-1 and J is TRBJ1-2; 9 nucleotides agree with TRBD1. V trimming: 2 bases; J trimming: 6 bases; junction bases outside the gene matches: 7. The germline gives CDR1 MGHRA, CDR2 YSYEKL. The CDR3 has 15 residues. The CDR3 region is CASSQIGDREHGYTF. The CDR3 DNA is TGCGCCAGCAGCCAAATTGGGGACAGGGAACATGGCTACACCTTC.